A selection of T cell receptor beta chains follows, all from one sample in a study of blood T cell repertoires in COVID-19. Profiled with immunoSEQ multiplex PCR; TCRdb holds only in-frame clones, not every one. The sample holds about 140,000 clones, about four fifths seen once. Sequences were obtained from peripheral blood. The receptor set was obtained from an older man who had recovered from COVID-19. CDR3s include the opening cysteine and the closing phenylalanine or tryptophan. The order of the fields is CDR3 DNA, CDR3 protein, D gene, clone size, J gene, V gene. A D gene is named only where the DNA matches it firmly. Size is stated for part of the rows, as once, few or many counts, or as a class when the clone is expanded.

cdr3_nt: TGTGCCAGCAGCGCAACAGGGGGGGGATATAGCAATCAGCCCCAGCATTTT
cdr3_aa: CASSATGGGYSNQPQHF
d_call: TRBD1
clone_size: NA
j_call: TRBJ1-5
v_call: TRBV5-6

cdr3_nt: TGTGCCACCAGCAGAGATCTAGGGGTATCCGGGGAGCTGTTTTTT
cdr3_aa: CATSRDLGVSGELFF
d_call: NA
clone_size: NA
j_call: TRBJ2-2
v_call: TRBV15

cdr3_nt: TGTGCCAGCAGCTTTTTCCGGTCCTACGAGCAGTACTTC
cdr3_aa: CASSFFRSYEQYF
d_call: NA
clone_size: NA
j_call: TRBJ2-7
v_call: TRBV11-2

cdr3_nt: TGTGCCAGCAGCTTAGGGCTAGCGGGAGGTCAAGAGACCCAGTACTTC
cdr3_aa: CASSLGLAGGQETQYF
d_call: TRBD2
clone_size: once
j_call: TRBJ2-5
v_call: TRBV7-2

cdr3_nt: TGCAGTGCTAGTGTTAGCTACACAGATACGCAGTATTTT
cdr3_aa: CSASVSYTDTQYF
d_call: NA
clone_size: NA
j_call: TRBJ2-3
v_call: TRBV20-1

cdr3_nt: TGTGCCAGCAGCTCAGCGGGAGGGCTTGAGCAGTTCTTC
cdr3_aa: CASSSAGGLEQFF
d_call: TRBD2
clone_size: NA
j_call: TRBJ2-1
v_call: TRBV9

cdr3_nt: TGTGCCAGCAGCTTGGACCCAGGGGTCTTCGAAGCTTTCTTT
cdr3_aa: CASSLDPGVFEAFF
d_call: NA
clone_size: few
j_call: TRBJ1-1
v_call: TRBV5-8

cdr3_nt: TGTGCCATCAGTGAGTCGGCAGGGTTTGGAAACACCATATATTTT
cdr3_aa: CAISESAGFGNTIYF
d_call: NA
clone_size: NA
j_call: TRBJ1-3
v_call: TRBV10-3

cdr3_nt: TGTGCCTGGAGTACAGGGGGCCGGTGGGCAAAACTGTTTTTT
cdr3_aa: CAWSTGGRWAKLFF
d_call: TRBD1
clone_size: NA
j_call: TRBJ1-4
v_call: TRBV30

cdr3_nt: TGCGCCAGCAGCTTGGTAGGGACAGGGCGCACAGATACGCAGTATTTT
cdr3_aa: CASSLVGTGRTDTQYF
d_call: TRBD1
clone_size: NA
j_call: TRBJ2-3
v_call: TRBV5-1

cdr3_nt: TGTGCCAGCAGCCAACAGGGAAGTGCGAACTATGGCTACACCTTC
cdr3_aa: CASSQQGSANYGYTF
d_call: NA
clone_size: NA
j_call: TRBJ1-2
v_call: TRBV7-3

cdr3_nt: TGTGCCAGCAGCGCAGGACTAGGTATCACCGGGGAGCTGTTTTTT
cdr3_aa: CASSAGLGITGELFF
d_call: TRBD2
clone_size: once
j_call: TRBJ2-2
v_call: TRBV7-3

cdr3_nt: TGTGCCAGCAGCCTTGGGACAGTTAATGAAAAACTGTTTTTT
cdr3_aa: CASSLGTVNEKLFF
d_call: TRBD1
clone_size: NA
j_call: TRBJ1-4
v_call: TRBV6-5

cdr3_nt: TGTGCCTGGGAACCGACAGGGGCAAATACTGAAGCTTTCTTT
cdr3_aa: CAWEPTGANTEAFF
d_call: TRBD1
clone_size: NA
j_call: TRBJ1-1
v_call: TRBV30

cdr3_nt: TGTGCCAGCAGCTTGGGAGGAGCCTCGGGGGCCAACGTCCTGACTTTC
cdr3_aa: CASSLGGASGANVLTF
d_call: NA
clone_size: few
j_call: TRBJ2-6
v_call: TRBV5-4

cdr3_nt: TGTGCCAGCAGCCAGGGGCCCTCGTACGAGCAGTACTTC
cdr3_aa: CASSQGPSYEQYF
d_call: NA
clone_size: NA
j_call: TRBJ2-7
v_call: TRBV7-3

cdr3_nt: TGTGCCAGCAGCTTAGCGCTAGAGACGAACATTCAGTACTTC
cdr3_aa: CASSLALETNIQYF
d_call: NA
clone_size: NA
j_call: TRBJ2-4
v_call: TRBV7-2

cdr3_nt: TGTGCCTGGAAGGTCGGACAGGGATGGTACGAGCAGTACTTC
cdr3_aa: CAWKVGQGWYEQYF
d_call: TRBD1
clone_size: NA
j_call: TRBJ2-7
v_call: TRBV30

cdr3_nt: TGTGCCATCAGTGAGTTGTTAGGGACTAGCGGGAGTGGGGCCAATGAGCAGTTCTTC
cdr3_aa: CAISELLGTSGSGANEQFF
d_call: TRBD2
clone_size: many
j_call: TRBJ2-1
v_call: TRBV10-3

cdr3_nt: TGCAGCGTTGAAGATGACACCTCTGGAAACACCATATATTTT
cdr3_aa: CSVEDDTSGNTIYF
d_call: NA
clone_size: NA
j_call: TRBJ1-3
v_call: TRBV29-1

cdr3_nt: TGTGCCACCACGATGGCGGGAGGGCTCGGCACAGATACGCAGTATTTT
cdr3_aa: CATTMAGGLGTDTQYF
d_call: TRBD2
clone_size: NA
j_call: TRBJ2-3
v_call: TRBV10-3

cdr3_nt: TGCAGCGTTGGTCGGGGAAGCACAGATACGCAGTATTTT
cdr3_aa: CSVGRGSTDTQYF
d_call: NA
clone_size: NA
j_call: TRBJ2-3
v_call: TRBV29-1

cdr3_nt: TGCGCCAGCAGCCTACCGGGACAGGGCCTGGAGCAGTACTTC
cdr3_aa: CASSLPGQGLEQYF
d_call: TRBD1
clone_size: NA
j_call: TRBJ2-7
v_call: TRBV4-1

cdr3_nt: TGTGCTAGTGCCGGGGGGCAGCTGTCCTACGAGCAGTACTTC
cdr3_aa: CASAGGQLSYEQYF
d_call: NA
clone_size: NA
j_call: TRBJ2-7
v_call: TRBV12-5

cdr3_nt: TGCGCCAGCAGCTCGGACAGTCCAAGCTCCTACGAGCAGTACTTC
cdr3_aa: CASSSDSPSSYEQYF
d_call: NA
clone_size: few
j_call: TRBJ2-7
v_call: TRBV5-1

cdr3_nt: TGTGCCAGCAGTTTTCGGGGTAACAATCAGCCCCAGCATTTT
cdr3_aa: CASSFRGNNQPQHF
d_call: NA
clone_size: few
j_call: TRBJ1-5
v_call: TRBV27

cdr3_nt: TGTGCCAGCAGTCTCACTGGGACTAGCGGGATGGGTGAGCAGTACTTC
cdr3_aa: CASSLTGTSGMGEQYF
d_call: TRBD2
clone_size: NA
j_call: TRBJ2-7
v_call: TRBV27

cdr3_nt: TGTGCCAGTAGTATCCAGGGGGCTGGTTGGAATGAGCAGTTCTTC
cdr3_aa: CASSIQGAGWNEQFF
d_call: TRBD1
clone_size: NA
j_call: TRBJ2-1
v_call: TRBV19

cdr3_nt: TGTGCCAGCAGTTTTTCATTGGAGCCGCGCCCGTCTGGAAACACCATATATTTT
cdr3_aa: CASSFSLEPRPSGNTIYF
d_call: NA
clone_size: NA
j_call: TRBJ1-3
v_call: TRBV6-2/TRBV6-3

cdr3_nt: TGTGCCACCCTTAGGGAGGCCCCCTACGAGCAGTACTTC
cdr3_aa: CATLREAPYEQYF
d_call: NA
clone_size: NA
j_call: TRBJ2-7
v_call: TRBV28

cdr3_nt: TGTGCCAGCAGCGTAGGAGAGCGGGAGGGGCCCTACGAGCAGTACTTC
cdr3_aa: CASSVGEREGPYEQYF
d_call: TRBD2
clone_size: NA
j_call: TRBJ2-7
v_call: TRBV9

cdr3_nt: TGTGCCAGCAGCTTAGCAGGGGGGAGGGAGACCCAGTACTTC
cdr3_aa: CASSLAGGRETQYF
d_call: NA
clone_size: NA
j_call: TRBJ2-5
v_call: TRBV5-4

cdr3_nt: TGTGCCTGGAGTGGGCCAAGGACTAGCGGGAGGGATGAGCAGTTCTTC
cdr3_aa: CAWSGPRTSGRDEQFF
d_call: TRBD2
clone_size: NA
j_call: TRBJ2-1
v_call: TRBV30

cdr3_nt: TGTGCCAGCTCCCACCAACCGCAAATCGGCCCGGGACAGGGGGCGAAGACCCAGTACTTC
cdr3_aa: CASSHQPQIGPGQGAKTQYF
d_call: TRBD1
clone_size: NA
j_call: TRBJ2-5
v_call: TRBV18

cdr3_nt: TGTGCCAGCAGCTTCTCAGGGACAGGGGGTTTATTCGAGCAGTTCTTC
cdr3_aa: CASSFSGTGGLFEQFF
d_call: TRBD1
clone_size: NA
j_call: TRBJ2-1
v_call: TRBV7-9

cdr3_nt: TGTGCCAGCAGCACGAGACAGGGTCACTATGGCTACACCTTC
cdr3_aa: CASSTRQGHYGYTF
d_call: TRBD1
clone_size: few
j_call: TRBJ1-2
v_call: TRBV7-2

cdr3_nt: TGTGCCAGCAGCAACGGCGGGAGTAGCTACGAGCAGTACTTC
cdr3_aa: CASSNGGSSYEQYF
d_call: TRBD2
clone_size: NA
j_call: TRBJ2-7
v_call: TRBV7-2

cdr3_nt: TGTGCCAGCAGCTACAGACAGGGGACCGTGAACACTGAAGCTTTCTTT
cdr3_aa: CASSYRQGTVNTEAFF
d_call: TRBD1
clone_size: NA
j_call: TRBJ1-1
v_call: TRBV14

cdr3_nt: TGTGCCAGCAGCAAAGGAGAGGGGAAGGGGGACCAAGAGACCCAGTACTTC
cdr3_aa: CASSKGEGKGDQETQYF
d_call: NA
clone_size: NA
j_call: TRBJ2-5
v_call: TRBV21-1

cdr3_nt: TGTGCCAGCAGTGAGGGGCTAGCTTTCTTT
cdr3_aa: CASSEGLAFF
d_call: NA
clone_size: NA
j_call: TRBJ1-1
v_call: TRBV2

cdr3_nt: TGTGCCAGCAGCCAATCGCAGTCTGCGGCCAACGTCCTGACTTTC
cdr3_aa: CASSQSQSAANVLTF
d_call: NA
clone_size: NA
j_call: TRBJ2-6
v_call: TRBV14

cdr3_nt: TGTGCCATATCGGCGGGGGCCTACGAGCAGTACTTC
cdr3_aa: CAISAGAYEQYF
d_call: TRBD2
clone_size: NA
j_call: TRBJ2-7
v_call: TRBV6-5

cdr3_nt: TGCAGTGCTAGTTTGGCTGCTGGAAACACCATATATTTT
cdr3_aa: CSASLAAGNTIYF
d_call: NA
clone_size: NA
j_call: TRBJ1-3
v_call: TRBV20-1

cdr3_nt: TGCGCCAGCAGCCAAGCTAACAGGGATTGGGACTCCTATAATTCACCCCTCCACTTT
cdr3_aa: CASSQANRDWDSYNSPLHF
d_call: NA
clone_size: few
j_call: TRBJ1-6
v_call: TRBV4-1

cdr3_nt: TGTGCCAGCAGCTTGCCGCTCTGGGAGGCGGTGGAGACCCAGTACTTC
cdr3_aa: CASSLPLWEAVETQYF
d_call: NA
clone_size: once
j_call: TRBJ2-5
v_call: TRBV7-2

cdr3_nt: TGTGCCAGCAGCTTGGGTAGCCCCCCCGGTATAGATACGCAGTATTTT
cdr3_aa: CASSLGSPPGIDTQYF
d_call: NA
clone_size: once
j_call: TRBJ2-3
v_call: TRBV5-4

cdr3_nt: TGTGCCAGCAGTTTTTCCGGGACAGGGGGCTCCGGGGAGCTGTTTTTT
cdr3_aa: CASSFSGTGGSGELFF
d_call: TRBD1
clone_size: NA
j_call: TRBJ2-2
v_call: TRBV27

cdr3_nt: TGCAGCGTTGTAGGACTAGCGGGAGCGTACGAGCAGTACTTC
cdr3_aa: CSVVGLAGAYEQYF
d_call: TRBD2
clone_size: NA
j_call: TRBJ2-7
v_call: TRBV29-1